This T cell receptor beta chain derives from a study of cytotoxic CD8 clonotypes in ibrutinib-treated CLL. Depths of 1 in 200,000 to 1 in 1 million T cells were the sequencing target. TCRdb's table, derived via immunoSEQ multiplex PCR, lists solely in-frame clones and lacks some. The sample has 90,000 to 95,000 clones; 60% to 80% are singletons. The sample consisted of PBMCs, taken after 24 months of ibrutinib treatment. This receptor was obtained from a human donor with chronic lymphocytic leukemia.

The CDR3 coding sequence is TGTGCCAGCAGCTTTGACCCGACAGATACGCAGTATTTT. As protein: CASSFDPTDTQYF. The chain links TRBV11-3 to TRBJ2-3; no clear D. V was shortened by 3 bases and J by 3 bases, with 7 bases between the two germline ends. The CDR3 totals 13 residues. Germline V gene sequence: CDR1 SGHNT, CDR2 YENEEA.